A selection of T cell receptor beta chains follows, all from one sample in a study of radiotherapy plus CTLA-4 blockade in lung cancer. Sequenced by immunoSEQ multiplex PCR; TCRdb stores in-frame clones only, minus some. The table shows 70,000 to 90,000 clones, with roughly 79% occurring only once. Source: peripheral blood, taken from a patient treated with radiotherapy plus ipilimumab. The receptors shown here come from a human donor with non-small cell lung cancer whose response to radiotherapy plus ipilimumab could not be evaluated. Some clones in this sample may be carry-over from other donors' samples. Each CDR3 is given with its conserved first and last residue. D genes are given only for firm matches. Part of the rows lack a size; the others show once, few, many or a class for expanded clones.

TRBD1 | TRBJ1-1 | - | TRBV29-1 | CSVQGAGNTEAFF | TGCAGCGTCCAGGGGGCCGGTAATACTGAAGCTTTCTTT
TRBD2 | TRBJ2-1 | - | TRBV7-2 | CASSWTSGGAYNEQFF | TGTGCCAGCAGCTGGACTAGCGGGGGCGCCTACAATGAGCAGTTCTTC
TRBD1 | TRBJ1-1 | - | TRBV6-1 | CASSARQGSDTEAFF | TGTGCCAGCAGTGCAAGACAGGGTTCCGACACTGAAGCTTTCTTT
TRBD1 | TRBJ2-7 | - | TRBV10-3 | CASMTGTTSYEQYF | TGTGCCAGCATGACAGGGACAACCTCCTACGAGCAGTACTTC
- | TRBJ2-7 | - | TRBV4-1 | CASSQDQGGLRTEQYF | TGCGCCAGCAGCCAAGATCAGGGGGGCCTAAGGACGGAGCAGTACTTC
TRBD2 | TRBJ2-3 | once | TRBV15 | CATSTRGRESDTQYF | TGTGCCACCAGCACCAGAGGGCGGGAGTCAGATACGCAGTATTTT
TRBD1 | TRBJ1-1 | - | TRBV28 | CASTPLIGTGGSEAFF | TGTGCCAGCACCCCACTTATAGGGACAGGGGGCAGTGAAGCTTTCTTT
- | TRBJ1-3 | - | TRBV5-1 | CASSRGEVDTIYF | TGCGCCAGCAGCAGAGGGGAGGTTGACACCATATATTTT
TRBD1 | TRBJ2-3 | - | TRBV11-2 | CASSFWTGPTDTQYF | TGTGCCAGCAGCTTTTGGACAGGGCCCACAGATACGCAGTATTTT
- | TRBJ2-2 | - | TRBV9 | CASSARTRGTGELFF | TGTGCCAGCAGCGCCAGGACCAGGGGCACCGGGGAGCTGTTTTTT
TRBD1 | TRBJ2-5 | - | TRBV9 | CASSLGQGWGQETQYF | TGTGCCAGCAGCTTGGGACAGGGCTGGGGCCAAGAGACCCAGTACTTC
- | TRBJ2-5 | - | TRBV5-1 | CASSLVGDETQYF | TGCGCCAGCAGCTTGGTGGGCGATGAGACCCAGTACTTC
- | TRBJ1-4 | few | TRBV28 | CASSPTESLTNEKLFF | TGTGCCAGCAGTCCCACAGAGAGCCTCACTAATGAAAAACTGTTTTTT
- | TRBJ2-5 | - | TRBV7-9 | CASSLGRGETQYF | TGTGCCAGCAGCTTAGGTCGGGGGGAGACCCAGTACTTC
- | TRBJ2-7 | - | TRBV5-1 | CASSSSYEQYF | TGCGCCAGCAGCTCATCCTACGAGCAGTACTTC
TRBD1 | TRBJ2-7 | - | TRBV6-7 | CASSRRQGAFRVCEQYF | TGTGCCAGCAGCCGACGACAGGGGGCGTTCCGAGTGTGCGAGCAGTACTTC
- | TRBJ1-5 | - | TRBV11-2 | CASSPGGGHSNQPQHF | TGTGCCAGCAGCCCCGGTGGGGGACATAGCAATCAGCCCCAGCATTTT
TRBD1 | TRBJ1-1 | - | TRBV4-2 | CASSQEDRGRTEAFF | TGTGCCAGCAGCCAAGAGGACAGGGGAAGGACTGAAGCTTTCTTT
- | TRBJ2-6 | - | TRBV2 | CASSEGARGANVLTF | TGTGCCAGCAGTGAGGGGGCGCGTGGGGCCAACGTCCTGACTTTC
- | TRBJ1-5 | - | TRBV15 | CATSRDQRRTGGVQPQHF | TGTGCCACCAGCAGAGATCAGAGGCGAACAGGAGGGGTTCAGCCCCAGCATTTT
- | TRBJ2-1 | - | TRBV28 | CASSFGYNEQFF | TGTGCCAGCAGTTTCGGTTACAATGAGCAGTTCTTC
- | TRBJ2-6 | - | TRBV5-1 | CASSLATGANVLTF | TGCGCCAGCAGCTTGGCCACTGGGGCCAACGTCCTGACTTTC
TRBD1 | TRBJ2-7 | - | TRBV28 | CASSRRDRSYEQYF | TGTGCCAGCAGCCGCCGGGACAGATCCTACGAGCAGTACTTC
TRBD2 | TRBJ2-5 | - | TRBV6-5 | CASSYKWRGVQETQYF | TGTGCCAGCAGTTATAAATGGCGGGGGGTACAAGAGACCCAGTACTTC
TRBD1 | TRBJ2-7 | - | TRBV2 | CASSTDRYEQYF | TGTGCCAGCAGTACGGACAGGTACGAGCAGTACTTC
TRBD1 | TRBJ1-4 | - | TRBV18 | CASSAGGREKLFF | TGTGCCAGCTCAGCAGGGGGGAGAGAAAAACTGTTTTTT
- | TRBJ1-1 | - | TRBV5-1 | CASSLGTRQDLTEAFF | TGCGCCAGCAGCTTGGGGACTCGGCAGGACTTGACTGAAGCTTTCTTT
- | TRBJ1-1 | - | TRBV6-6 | CASAQRATEAFF | TGTGCCAGCGCCCAACGCGCCACTGAAGCTTTCTTT
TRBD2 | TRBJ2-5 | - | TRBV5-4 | CASSLGSGGETQYF | TGTGCCAGCAGCTTGGGCTCGGGGGGAGAGACCCAGTACTTC
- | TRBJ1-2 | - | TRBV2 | CASTENRVGYGYTF | TGTGCCAGCACTGAAAACAGGGTGGGCTATGGCTACACCTTC
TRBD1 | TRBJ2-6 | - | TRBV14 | CASSSTRVGQGFPGANVLTF | TGTGCCAGCAGCTCAACCAGAGTTGGACAGGGTTTCCCTGGGGCCAACGTCCTGACTTTC
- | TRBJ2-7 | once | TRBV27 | CASGPLGEYEQYF | TGTGCCAGCGGACCCTTGGGAGAATACGAGCAGTACTTC
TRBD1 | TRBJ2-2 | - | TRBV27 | CASSLGPTGVGELFF | TGTGCCAGCAGTTTAGGTCCCACAGGGGTCGGGGAGCTGTTTTTT
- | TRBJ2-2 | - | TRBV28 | CASSFSGETGELFF | TGTGCCAGCAGTTTCTCTGGTGAGACCGGGGAGCTGTTTTTT
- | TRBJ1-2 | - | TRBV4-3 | CASSQDSGGKGYTF | TGCGCCAGCAGCCAAGATTCGGGAGGAAAAGGCTACACCTTC
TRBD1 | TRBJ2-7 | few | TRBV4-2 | CASSQGDRGRNEQYF | TGTGCCAGCAGCCAAGGGGACAGGGGGCGAAACGAGCAGTACTTC
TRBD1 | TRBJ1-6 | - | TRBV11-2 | CASSLTGTSPLHF | TGTGCCAGCAGCTTGACAGGGACTTCACCCCTCCACTTT
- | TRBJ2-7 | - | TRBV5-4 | CASSLEEVSEQYF | TGTGCCAGCAGCTTGGAAGAGGTTTCCGAGCAGTACTTC
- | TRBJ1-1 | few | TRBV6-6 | CASSFTVMNTEAFF | TGTGCCAGCAGTTTTACGGTCATGAACACTGAAGCTTTCTTT
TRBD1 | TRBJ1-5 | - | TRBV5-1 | CASSLEDDRGAGNQPQHF | TGCGCCAGCAGCTTAGAGGACGACAGGGGGGCCGGCAATCAGCCCCAGCATTTT